These 16 T cell receptor beta chains were all obtained from the same sample, sequenced in a study of PD-1 blockade in classical Hodgkin lymphoma. Each patient's relapse followed autologous stem cell transplantation, and brentuximab vedotin exposure varied. Sequenced by immunoSEQ multiplex PCR; TCRdb stores in-frame clones only, minus some. In the table there are more than 45,000 clones, around 70% of which are singletons. The sequencing here drew on peripheral blood mononuclear cells (PBMCs), taken at baseline. All receptors come from a human donor with classical Hodgkin lymphoma.

The V gene is TRBV5-1, the J gene TRBJ2-5, with D perhaps TRBD1 or TRBD2 (5 bases each). TRBJ2-7 explains the end of the DNA better; the J call may be wrong. Germline lookup yields CDR1 SGHRS and CDR2 YFSETQ. The CDR3 consists of 11 residues. For the CDR3, the DNA is TGCGCCAGCAGCTTTGGGACCGAGCAGTACTTC. Its protein product is CASSFGTEQYF.

V gene TRBV6-5 combines with J gene TRBJ1-5, with no clear D. V lost 6 bases, J lost 2 bases, and 14 bases lay in between. CDR1 is MNHEY and CDR2 is SVGAGI in the germline V gene. This CDR3 contains 15 residues. CDR3 loop: CASSAVVGGNQPQHF. CDR3 nucleotides: TGTGCCAGCAGCGCAGTAGTGGGAGGCAATCAGCCCCAGCATTTT.

The CDR3 sequence: CASSVTGDPISGANVLTF. The CDR3 DNA reads TGTGCCAGCAGCGTAACAGGGGACCCCATCTCTGGGGCCAACGTCCTGACTTTC. This chain uses TRBV9 with TRBJ2-6; 7 bases align to TRBD1. Unmatched junction bases numbered 7, after V lost 1 base and J lost 0 bases. The CDR3 is 18 residues long. Germline V gives CDR1 SGDLS, CDR2 YYNGEE.

This chain connects TRBV20-1 to TRBJ1-1; D is unresolved. V shed 6 bases and J shed 6 bases, with 8 bases lying between them. There are 10 residues in the CDR3. The V gene's germline CDR1 is DFQATT and CDR2 SNEGSKA (reference sequence). CDR3 region: CSADDAEAFF. The CDR3 DNA is TGCAGTGCCGACGACGCTGAAGCTTTCTTT.

The V gene is TRBV10-2, the J gene TRBJ1-5; D uncertain. V lost 0 bases, J lost 5 bases, and 11 bases lay in between. This CDR3 is built from 15 residues. Germline CDR1 and CDR2: WSHSY and SAAADI. Here the CDR3 DNA reads TGCGCCAGCAGTGAGTCATCCGGGGAAGATCAGCCCCAGCATTTT. Its translation: CASSESSGEDQPQHF.

V and J are TRBV2 and TRBJ2-5, with 7 bases that match TRBD1. V lost 7 bases and J lost 0; bases outside the gene matches: 5. Germline CDR1 is SNHLY and CDR2 is FYNNEI. The length of the CDR3 is 14 residues. In DNA, the CDR3 is TGTGCCAGCAACGAGGACAGGAACCAAGAGACCCAGTACTTC. Protein product: CASNEDRNQETQYF.

The genes are TRBV2 and TRBJ2-7; 10 positions agree with TRBD2. Trimming at V came to 6 bases and at J to 2 bases, leaving 7 bases not matched to a gene. Germline-derived CDR1 and CDR2 are SNHLY and FYNNEI. The CDR3 loop spans 15 amino acids. The CDR3 is CASRAGTSDTYEQYF. In DNA form, the CDR3 reads TGTGCCAGCAGGGCCGGGACTAGCGACACCTACGAGCAGTACTTC.

The rearrangement links TRBV11-2 to TRBJ2-7; TRBD1 matches 8 bases. V shed 4 bases and J 2 bases; nucleotides not matched to a gene: 10. CDR1 is SGHAT, CDR2 FQNNGV, per germline. This CDR3 is 16 amino acids long. The CDR3 is CASSSSRTGRTYEQYF. For the CDR3, the DNA is TGTGCCAGCAGCTCCTCCCGGACAGGGAGAACCTACGAGCAGTACTTC.

The rearrangement joins TRBV2 to TRBJ2-1, with D possibly TRBD2 on 6 matching bases. The CDR3 sequence is 14 residues long. CDR1 SNHLY and CDR2 FYNNEI come from the germline V gene. Trimming removed 3 bases from V and 8 bases from J, with 14 bases in between. As DNA, the CDR3 is TGTGCCAGCAGTGACTATCTGCTAGCGCATGAGCAGTTCTTC. Protein product: CASSDYLLAHEQFF.

The rearrangement uses TRBV7-6 and TRBJ2-5, with D hard to call. V was cut by 1 base and J by 4 bases, with 13 bases left in between. This CDR3 has 15 amino acids. From germline, CDR1 is SGHVS and CDR2 FNYEAQ. CDR3 coding DNA: TGTGCCAGCAGCTTAGTGATGTCCCAGGCAGAGACCCAGTACTTC. Translated, it gives CASSLVMSQAETQYF.

V is TRBV30 and J is TRBJ1-5; 7 bases agree with TRBD1. Germline loops: CDR1 GTSNPN, CDR2 SVGIG (reference sequence). With 5 bases clipped from V and 7 bases from J, the junction kept 8 bases outside the gene matches. The CDR3 contains 13 residues. The CDR3 sequence: CAWEQGNGQPQHF. In DNA, the CDR3 is TGTGCCTGGGAACAGGGGAACGGGCAGCCCCAGCATTTT.

The chain joins TRBV5-6 to TRBJ1-5; no definite D call. Germline V gene lookup returns CDR1 SGHDT and CDR2 YYEEEE. The CDR3 runs to 12 residues. The V and J ends lost 2 bases and 4 bases respectively, with 4 bases between them. The CDR3 loop reads CASSFRNQPQHF. CDR3 nucleotides: TGTGCCAGCAGCTTTCGAAATCAGCCCCAGCATTTT.

The chain carries TRBV5-6 and TRBJ2-1, with 9 nucleotides matching TRBD1. V shed 2 bases and J 3 bases; nucleotides not matched to a gene: 3. CDR1 SGHDT and CDR2 YYEEEE come from the germline V gene. The CDR3 is 15 residues long. CDR3 sequence: CASSLGTGNYNEQFF. The CDR3 nucleotides read TGTGCCAGCAGCTTAGGGACAGGGAACTACAATGAGCAGTTCTTC.

This clone was recorded once. In DNA, the CDR3 is TGTGCCAGTAGTCCCTCTCACCGCTCTGGAAACACCATATATTTT. This gives the protein CASSPSHRSGNTIYF. The chain carries TRBV19 and TRBJ1-3; D gene uncertain. V was trimmed by 5 bases and J by 0 bases, leaving 11 bases between them. The V gene's germline CDR1 is LNHDA and CDR2 SQIVND (reference sequence). This CDR3 spans 15 amino acids.

This chain links TRBV30 with TRBJ2-7; no definite D call. Trimming removed 4 bases at V and 3 bases at J, with 7 bases between. The length of the CDR3 is 11 residues. Germline V CDR1 and CDR2: GTSNPN, SVGIG (reference sequence). The CDR3 DNA reads TGTGCCTGGACAGAGAACTACGAGCAGTACTTC. Encoded protein: CAWTENYEQYF.

The V gene is TRBV7-7, the J gene TRBJ2-7; 7 bases align to TRBD2. V lost 1 base, J lost 4 bases, and 1 base stayed unmatched. Germline assignment: CDR1 SSHAT and CDR2 FNYEAQ (reference sequence). This CDR3 has 13 residues. CDR3 sequence (DNA): TGTGCCAGCAGCTTAGGGGAGGGTTACGAGCAGTACTTC. Translating it yields CASSLGEGYEQYF.